This record looks at one T cell receptor beta chain sequence and its context. Its cognate antigen is unknown. A much larger clone lies one base from this, so it may be a read error. These data come from a study of CD8 T cells in ankylosing spondylitis. Study-wide points: Matched ankylosing spondylitis synovial fluid reportedly contained a significantly enriched population of disease-linked clones. Both synovial fluid and blood in reactive arthritis had previously been reported to carry some motif variants.

V was pared by 4 bases and J by 2 bases, with 9 bases between. This CDR3 is built from 13 residues. In germline, CDR1 is SGDLS, CDR2 YYNGEE. Via MiXCR, TCRdb re-called the 5' RACE reads, giving one row per CDR3 protein. The table shows about 30,000 distinct CDR3 sequences, with nearly 5.5% occurring only once. The sequenced sample consisted of blood, either unsorted or a sorted T cell fraction (not recorded which). The V gene is TRBV9, the J gene TRBJ1-2, with a weak D call TRBD1 (6 bases). The receptor comes from a female donor with ankylosing spondylitis or in good health (not recorded which). DNA of the CDR3: TGTGCCAGCAGCCCCCAGGGGAACTATGGCTACACCTTC. This translates into CASSPQGNYGYTF. Complete variable domain (other parts from reference TRBV9 and TRBJ1-2): DSGVTQTPKHLITATGQRVTLRCSPRSGDLSVYWYQQSLDQGLQFLIQYYNGEERAKGNILERFSAQQFPDLHSELNLSSLELGDSALYFCASSPQGNYGYTFGSGTRLTVV.